The entry below gives a single T cell receptor (beta chain) sequence along with its context. The antigen remains undetermined. This entry belongs to a study of T cells expressing NK-cell markers. Across the study: The authors sequenced eight donors, of whom seven were HCMV-seropositive and one was seronegative.

The TCR beta cDNA came from 5'RACE template switching with UMIs. Reanalyzing the 5' RACE reads, TCRdb keeps one entry per CDR3 protein, without DNA. The sample's table shows 400,000 or so distinct CDR3 sequences. General observations from the study: For six donors, the dominant NKG2C+ clonotypes made up about 1.0-7.5% of their CD8+ T cells.

This CDR3 is 12 amino acids long. Per germline, CDR1 GTSNPN and CDR2 SVGIG (reference sequence). The specimen sequenced was blood T cells: a sorted CD56 or NKG2C T cell subset, CD4+ or CD8+ T cells, or bulk PBMC T cells (not recorded which). This TCR derives from a woman aged 45-65 years in good health. The rearrangement uses TRBV30 and TRBJ2-4; the D call of TRBD1 rests on TCRdb alone, since no DNA is present to check it. The CDR3 sequence is CAWRPHTDIQYF. The full variable domain, rest sourced from reference TRBV30 and TRBJ2-4, is SQTIHQWPATLVQPVGSPLSLECTVEGTSNPNLYWYRQAAGRGLQLLFYSVGIGQISSEVPQNLSASRPQDRQFILSSKKLLLSDSGFYLCAWRPHTDIQYFGAGTRLSVL.